These 18 T cell receptor beta chains share one sample of origin, sequenced in a study of blood T cells in healthy people across ages. Sample-barcoded 5' priming and a J-beta primer mix drove a second PCR of roughly 7 to 11 cycles. TCRdb re-called the 5' RACE reads through MiXCR, storing one row per CDR3 protein. This table has about 1.4 million distinct CDR3 sequences, approximately 59% appearing once. The sample taken for sequencing was blood. These receptors originate from a man between 18 and 35 years old in good health.

This clonotype occurred once. The CDR3 coding sequence is TGTGCCAGCAGCCAATACGGGAATCAGCCCCAGCATTTT. Protein: CASSQYGNQPQHF. This rearrangement joins TRBV14 to TRBJ1-5, with unresolved D. Trimming stripped 2 bases from V and 4 bases from J, with 6 bases between. CDR1 is SGHDN and CDR2 is FVKESK in the germline V gene. This CDR3 region has 13 residues.

The J gene is TRBJ2-5, the V gene TRBV7-2, with a weak D call TRBD1 (5 bases). Trimming removed 0 bases from V and 4 bases from J, with 9 bases in between. The CDR3 is 14 amino acids. Germline V gene data show CDR1 as SGHTA and CDR2 as FQGNSA. The CDR3 nucleotides are TGTGCCAGCAGCTTAGCGGGGCACCCAGAGACCCAGTACTTC. Protein product: CASSLAGHPETQYF.

The chain uses TRBV4-2 and TRBJ2-1; D perhaps matches TRBD2 (7 bases). Per germline, CDR1 LGHNA and CDR2 YNFKEQ. Trimming took off 1 base at V and 6 bases at J, with 13 bases between the two ends. The CDR3 spans 15 residues. Written as DNA, the CDR3 is TGTGCCAGCAGCCAAGTGCTCGGGGGGCCCAATGAGCAGTTCTTC. Its protein is CASSQVLGGPNEQFF.

This chain joins TRBV3-1 and TRBJ2-3; a weak D match, TRBD1 (6 bases). Between the trimmed V and J ends, which lost 4 bases and 1 base, there was a span of 21 bases. CDR1 and CDR2 (germline): LGHDT, YNNKEL (reference sequence). The CDR3 loop spans 18 amino acids. The CDR3 region is CASSLIGGPDPGTDTQYF. CDR3 bases: TGTGCCAGCAGCCTCATAGGGGGTCCGGATCCGGGCACAGATACGCAGTATTTT.

This clonotype has more than one count but fewer than ten. The chain is built from TRBV4-2 and TRBJ2-1; no definite D call. Trimming took 2 bases from V and 6 from J, leaving 5 bases between them. The CDR3 is made up of 12 amino acids. Germline values: CDR1 LGHNA, CDR2 YNFKEQ. The CDR3 region has the DNA TGTGCCAGCAGCCAATTCCCCAATGAGCAGTTCTTC. It codes for CASSQFPNEQFF.

This sequence joins TRBV6-2 or TRBV6-3 and TRBJ2-1; 11 bases are shared with TRBD2. The length of the CDR3 is 15 residues. Trimming at V came to 5 bases and at J to 7 bases, leaving 7 bases not matched to a gene. Germline V gives CDR1 MNHEY, CDR2 SVGEGT. CDR3 sequence: CASSPSTSGGNEQFF. The CDR3 nucleotides are TGTGCCAGCAGTCCGTCAACTAGCGGGGGTAATGAGCAGTTCTTC.

This clonotype has just a few counts. V usage is TRBV12-3 or TRBV12-4 and J usage is TRBJ2-4; possibly TRBD1 for D (6 bases). The CDR3 spans 15 residues. The V gene lost 6 bases and the J gene lost 0 bases, with 12 bases spanning the gap. CDR3 sequence reads: CASRQTGLAKNIQYF. In DNA form, the CDR3 reads TGTGCCAGCAGACAGACAGGCTTAGCCAAAAACATTCAGTACTTC.

This clonotype was observed a handful of times. This chain connects TRBV7-2 to TRBJ2-1; D may be TRBD2 (5 bases). The germline CDR1 and CDR2 sequences are SGHTA and FQGNSA. V gave up 5 bases and J gave up 10 bases, with 15 bases separating them. The CDR3 contains 13 residues. The CDR3 here is CASSVSPGKEQFF. The CDR3 nucleotides read TGTGCCAGCAGCGTGAGTCCCGGGAAAGAGCAGTTCTTC.

This chain links TRBV20-1 with TRBJ2-1; 13 nucleotides match TRBD2. The germline V gene encodes CDR1 DFQATT and CDR2 SNEGSKA (reference sequence). The CDR3 contains 16 residues. With 1 base clipped from V and 6 bases from J, the junction kept 6 bases outside the gene matches. Here the CDR3 reads CSARGRGLAGVNEQFF. CDR3 coding DNA: TGCAGTGCTAGAGGACGAGGACTAGCGGGAGTCAATGAGCAGTTCTTC.

There are a few counts of this clonotype. One end of the junction is discordant with germline, which a read error may explain. CDR3 protein: CASSQDSGYNEQFF. CDR3 DNA: TGTGCCAGCAGCCAAGATTCGGGATACAATGAGCAGTTCTTC. The chain is built from TRBV4-1 and TRBJ2-1; maybe TRBD2 (5 bases). The germline gives CDR1 MGHRA, CDR2 YSYEKL. This CDR3 spans 14 amino acids.

The count of this clonotype is one. The chain links TRBV29-1 to TRBJ2-1; TRBD2 matches at 7 bases. This CDR3 contains 15 residues. Looked up from germline, CDR1 is SQVTM and CDR2 is ANQGSEA. V shed 7 bases, J shed 5 bases, and the junction held 14 bases outside the gene matches. CDR3 sequence (DNA): TGCAGCGCCGACCTGGGGACTACCGCCCACAATGAGCAGTTCTTC. The encoded protein is CSADLGTTAHNEQFF.

The rearrangement joins TRBV7-9 to TRBJ2-5, with no clear D. Deletions cut 6 bases from V and 5 bases from J, with 10 bases between. CDR1 and CDR2 (germline): SEHNR, FQNEAQ (reference sequence). This CDR3 contains 12 residues. The CDR3 DNA reads as TGTGCCAGCAGGGAGAGTGTGGAGACCCAGTACTTC. It yields the protein CASRESVETQYF.

The chain links TRBV27 to TRBJ2-7, with D possibly matching TRBD1 (6 bases). V was cut by 8 bases and J by 2 bases, with 10 bases left in between. From germline, CDR1 is MNHEY and CDR2 SMNVEV (reference sequence). The CDR3 is 12 amino acids. Here the CDR3 reads CASGQNPYEQYF. The CDR3 nucleotides are TGTGCCAGCGGACAGAACCCCTACGAGCAGTACTTC.

This clonotype was detected once. The V gene is TRBV7-2, the J gene TRBJ2-3; 7 bases match TRBD1. CDR1 is SGHTA, CDR2 FQGNSA, per germline. V dropped 5 bases and J dropped 2; count of bases not matched to a gene: 7. CDR3 length equals 15 residues. CDR3 sequence: CASSPWGQTTDTQYF. The CDR3 bases are TGTGCCAGCAGCCCCTGGGGACAGACCACAGATACGCAGTATTTT.

The V call is TRBV6-6, the J call TRBJ2-5; 8 nucleotides match TRBD1. CDR3 length: 14 amino acids. Germline V CDR1 and CDR2: MNHNY, SVGAGI (reference sequence). Trimming removed 6 bases from V and 4 bases from J; junction bases left unmatched: 7. The CDR3 DNA follows: TGTGCCAGCAGACCTACAGGGGGAAGAGAGACCCAGTACTTC. Translated, it gives CASRPTGGRETQYF.

The J gene is TRBJ1-1, the V gene TRBV4-1, with TRBD1 matching over 10 bases. CDR1 MGHRA and CDR2 YSYEKL come from the germline V gene. CDR3 length: 15 residues. Losses at the gene ends were 3 bases for V and 4 bases for J; bases not matched to a gene: 5. CDR3 DNA: TGCGCCAGCAGCCATCGACAGGGGGCTAGCACTGAAGCTTTCTTT. This translates into CASSHRQGASTEAFF.

This clonotype appeared a few times. The rearrangement uses TRBV7-9 and TRBJ2-5, with D perhaps matching TRBD1 or TRBD2 (5 bases each). The CDR3 covers 15 residues. Deletions cut 5 bases from V and 2 bases from J, with 15 bases between. The germline V gene has CDR1 SEHNR and CDR2 FQNEAQ (reference sequence). The DNA of the CDR3 is TGTGCCAGCAGCCTCCTTCCGGGGCCTCAAGAGACCCAGTACTTC. It specifies CASSLLPGPQETQYF.

The chain is built from TRBV7-2 and TRBJ2-3; D call uncertain. The germline CDR1 and CDR2 sequences are SGHTA and FQGNSA. V was clipped by 4 bases and J by 2 bases, with 7 bases between them. The CDR3 is 13 residues long. CDR3: CASSCDLTDTQYF. CDR3 bases: TGTGCCAGCAGCTGCGATCTCACAGATACGCAGTATTTT.